A single TCR beta chain is shown here with its context. The antigen is not known. This record comes from a study of cytomegalovirus exposure and HLA in healthy donors. Broader study findings: Across donors, presence/absence analyses took sequencing depth to be roughly uniform. Some V segments (TRBV6-2 and TRBV6-3 among them) were excluded as indistinguishable. Most subjects' HLA-A and HLA-B alleles were reportedly predicted from TCR beta sequences.

Germline CDR1 reads SGHTA; CDR2 reads FQGTGA. V lost 1 base, J lost 0 bases, and 7 bases lay in between. The CDR3 length is 16 residues. Both 60 Vbeta primers and 13 Jbeta primers went into the PCR. Profiled with immunoSEQ multiplex PCR; TCRdb holds only in-frame clones, not every one. This table holds about 150,000 clones, roughly 77% found once. V and J are TRBV7-3 and TRBJ1-6; tentatively, D is TRBD1 (5 bases). This sequence was found in a male donor in good health and CMV-seronegative. Sequencing input: PBMCs. Here the CDR3 reads CASSLRGSSYNSPLHF. The CDR3 DNA sequence: TGTGCCAGCAGCTTAAGGGGCAGCTCCTATAATTCACCCCTCCACTTT.